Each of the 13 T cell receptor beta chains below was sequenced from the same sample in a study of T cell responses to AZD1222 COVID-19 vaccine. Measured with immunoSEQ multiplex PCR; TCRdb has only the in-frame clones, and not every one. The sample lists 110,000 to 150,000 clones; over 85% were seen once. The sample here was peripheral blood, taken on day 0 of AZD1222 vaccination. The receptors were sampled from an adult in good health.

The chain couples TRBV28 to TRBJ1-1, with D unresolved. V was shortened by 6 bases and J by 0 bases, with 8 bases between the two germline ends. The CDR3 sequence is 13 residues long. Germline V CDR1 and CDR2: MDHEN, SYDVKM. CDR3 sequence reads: CASSPPVNTEAFF. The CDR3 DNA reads TGTGCCAGCAGCCCCCCCGTGAACACTGAAGCTTTCTTT.

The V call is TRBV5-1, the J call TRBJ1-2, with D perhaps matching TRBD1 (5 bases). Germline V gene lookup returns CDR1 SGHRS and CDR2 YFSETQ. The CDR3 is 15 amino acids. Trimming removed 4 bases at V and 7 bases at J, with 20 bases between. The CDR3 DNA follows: TGCGCCAGCAGCACGCTAGGAGGGGCGTTCGGTGGCTACACCTTC. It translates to CASSTLGGAFGGYTF.

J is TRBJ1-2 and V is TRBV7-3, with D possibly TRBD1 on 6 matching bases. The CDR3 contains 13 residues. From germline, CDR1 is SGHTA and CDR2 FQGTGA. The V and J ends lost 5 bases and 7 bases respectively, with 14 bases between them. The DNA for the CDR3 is TGTGCCAGCAGCCCAGGGGTTCAAAGTGGCTACACCTTC. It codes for CASSPGVQSGYTF.

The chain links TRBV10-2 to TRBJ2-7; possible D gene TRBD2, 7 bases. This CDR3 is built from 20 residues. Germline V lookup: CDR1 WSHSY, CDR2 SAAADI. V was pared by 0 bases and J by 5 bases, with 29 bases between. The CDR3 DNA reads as TGCGCCAGCAGTGAGTCCCCCACAGGGCAACTTTCGGGGGGTACAAACGAGCAGTACTTC. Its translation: CASSESPTGQLSGGTNEQYF.

CDR3 protein: CASSGRDTQYF. The CDR3 bases are TGTGCCAGCAGTGGTAGGGATACGCAGTATTTT. V usage is TRBV2 and J usage is TRBJ2-3; no reliable D call. V lost 4 bases and J lost 6, with 5 bases in between. CDR1 is SNHLY and CDR2 is FYNNEI in the germline V gene. The CDR3 is 11 residues long.

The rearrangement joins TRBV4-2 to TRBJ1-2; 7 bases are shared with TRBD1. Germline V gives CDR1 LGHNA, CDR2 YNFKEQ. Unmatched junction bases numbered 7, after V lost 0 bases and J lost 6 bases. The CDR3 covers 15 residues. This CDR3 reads CASSQDADRENGYTF. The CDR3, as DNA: TGTGCCAGCAGCCAAGATGCTGACAGGGAAAATGGCTACACCTTC.

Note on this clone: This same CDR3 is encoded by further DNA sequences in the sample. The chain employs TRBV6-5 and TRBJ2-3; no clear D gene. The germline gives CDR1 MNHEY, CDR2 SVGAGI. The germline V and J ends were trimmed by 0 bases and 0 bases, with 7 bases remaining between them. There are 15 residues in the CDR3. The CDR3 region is CASSYSLGSTDTQYF. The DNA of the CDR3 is TGTGCCAGCAGTTACTCGTTAGGGAGCACAGATACGCAGTATTTT.

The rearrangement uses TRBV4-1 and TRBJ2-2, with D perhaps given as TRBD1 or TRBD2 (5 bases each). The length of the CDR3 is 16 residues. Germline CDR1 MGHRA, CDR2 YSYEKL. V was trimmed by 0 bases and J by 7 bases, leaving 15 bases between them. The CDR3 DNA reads TGCGCCAGCAGCCAAGATCAGGGAGCTAATAACGGGGAGCTGTTTTTT. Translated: CASSQDQGANNGELFF.

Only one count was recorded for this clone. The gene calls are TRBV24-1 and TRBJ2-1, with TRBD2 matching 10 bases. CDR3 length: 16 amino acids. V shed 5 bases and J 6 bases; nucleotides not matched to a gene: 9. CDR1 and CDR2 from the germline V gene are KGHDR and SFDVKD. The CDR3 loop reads CATSVRGAGGINEQFF. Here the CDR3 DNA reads TGTGCCACCAGTGTCCGAGGAGCGGGAGGGATCAATGAGCAGTTCTTC.

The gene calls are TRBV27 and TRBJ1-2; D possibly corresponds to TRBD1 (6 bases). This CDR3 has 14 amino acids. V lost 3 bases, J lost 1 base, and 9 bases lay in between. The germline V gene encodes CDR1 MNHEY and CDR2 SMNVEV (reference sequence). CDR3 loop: CASSLQGSNYGYTF. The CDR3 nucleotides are TGTGCCAGCAGTTTGCAGGGGAGTAACTATGGCTACACCTTC.

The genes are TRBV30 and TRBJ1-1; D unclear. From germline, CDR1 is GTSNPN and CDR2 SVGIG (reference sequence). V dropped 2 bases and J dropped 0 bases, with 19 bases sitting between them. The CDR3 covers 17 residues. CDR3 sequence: CAWSSTVKSSLNTEAFF. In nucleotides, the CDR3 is TGTGCCTGGAGTAGCACAGTGAAATCTTCCCTGAACACTGAAGCTTTCTTT.

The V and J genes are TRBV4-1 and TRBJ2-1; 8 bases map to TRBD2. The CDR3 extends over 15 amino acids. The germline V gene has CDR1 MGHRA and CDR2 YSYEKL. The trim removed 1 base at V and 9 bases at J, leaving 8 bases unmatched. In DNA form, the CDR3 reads TGCGCCAGCAGCCAAGGGACGGGAGGGCTCACTGAGCAGTTCTTC. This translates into CASSQGTGGLTEQFF.

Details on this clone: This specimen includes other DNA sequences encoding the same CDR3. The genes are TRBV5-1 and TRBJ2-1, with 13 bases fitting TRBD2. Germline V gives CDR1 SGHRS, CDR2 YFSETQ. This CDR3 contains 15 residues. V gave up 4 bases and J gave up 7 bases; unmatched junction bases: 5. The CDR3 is CASSLGLAGANEQFF. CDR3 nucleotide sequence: TGCGCCAGCAGCCTTGGACTAGCGGGAGCAAATGAGCAGTTCTTC.